The clone carrying this T cell receptor beta chain was counted a few times. Antigen unknown. The entry originates in a study of vaccination effects on CD4 cells after COVID-19. Findings and limits, study-wide: By a late point after vaccination, infection- and vaccine-induced clones had shrunk markedly through clonal contraction.

V was cut by 11 bases and J by 3 bases, with 17 bases left in between. The V gene's germline CDR1 is MNHEY and CDR2 SVGAGI. There are 14 residues in the CDR3. With the ViraFEST assay, the study expanded antigen-specific CD4+ T cells using viral peptide pools, then sequenced them. Following 10 days of culture, CD4+ T cells were isolated. Vaccine recipients, nucleocapsid antibody negative, had no prior SARS-CoV-2 infection. The data were produced by immunoSEQ multiplex PCR, yet TCRdb's version contains in-frame clones alone and is incomplete. The sample holds tens of thousands of clones, roughly 74% seen once.

This TCR derives from a human donor who received a COVID-19 vaccine. The chain employs TRBV6-5 and TRBJ2-1; D assignment may be TRBD1 or TRBD2 (6 bases each). Sequences were derived from CD4+ T cells from PBMCs cultured with SARS-CoV-2 spike peptides, sampled before COVID-19 vaccination. CDR3 amino acids: CAHRGGRDYNEQFF. DNA of the CDR3: TGTGCCCACCGTGGGGGGCGAGACTACAATGAGCAGTTCTTC.